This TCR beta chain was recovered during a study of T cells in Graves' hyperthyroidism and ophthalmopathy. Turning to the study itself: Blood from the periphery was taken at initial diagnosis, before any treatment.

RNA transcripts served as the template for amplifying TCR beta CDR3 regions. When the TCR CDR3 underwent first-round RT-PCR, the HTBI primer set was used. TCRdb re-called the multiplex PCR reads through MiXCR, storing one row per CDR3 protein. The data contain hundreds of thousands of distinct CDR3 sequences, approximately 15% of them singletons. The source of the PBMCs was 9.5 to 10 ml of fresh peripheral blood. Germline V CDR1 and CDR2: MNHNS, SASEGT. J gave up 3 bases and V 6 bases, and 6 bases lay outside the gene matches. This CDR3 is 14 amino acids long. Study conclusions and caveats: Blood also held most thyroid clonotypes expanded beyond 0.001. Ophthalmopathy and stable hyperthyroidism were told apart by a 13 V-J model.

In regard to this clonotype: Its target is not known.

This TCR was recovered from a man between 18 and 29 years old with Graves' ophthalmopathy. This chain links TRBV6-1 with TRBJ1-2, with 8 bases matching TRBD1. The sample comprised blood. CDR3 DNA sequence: TGTGCCAGCAGGCGGACAGGGAACGACTATGGCTACACCTTC. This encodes CASRRTGNDYGYTF.